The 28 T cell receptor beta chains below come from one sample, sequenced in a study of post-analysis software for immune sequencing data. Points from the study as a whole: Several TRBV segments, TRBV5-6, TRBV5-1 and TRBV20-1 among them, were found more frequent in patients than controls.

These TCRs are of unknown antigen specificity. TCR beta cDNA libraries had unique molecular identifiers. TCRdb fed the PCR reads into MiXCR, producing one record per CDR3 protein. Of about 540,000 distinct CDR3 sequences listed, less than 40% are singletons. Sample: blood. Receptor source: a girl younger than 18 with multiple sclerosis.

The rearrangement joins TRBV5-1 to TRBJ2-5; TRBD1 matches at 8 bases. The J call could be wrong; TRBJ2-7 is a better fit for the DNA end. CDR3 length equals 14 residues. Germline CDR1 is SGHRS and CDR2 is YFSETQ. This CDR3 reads CASSNRDRLYEQYF. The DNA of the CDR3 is TGCGCCAGCAGCAACCGGGACAGGCTCTACGAGCAGTACTTC.

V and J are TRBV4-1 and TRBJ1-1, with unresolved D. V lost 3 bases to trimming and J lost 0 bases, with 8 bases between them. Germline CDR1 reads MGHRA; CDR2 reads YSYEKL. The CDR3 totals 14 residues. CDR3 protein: CASSHARLNTEAFF. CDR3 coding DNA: TGCGCCAGCAGCCATGCCCGGTTGAACACTGAAGCTTTCTTT.

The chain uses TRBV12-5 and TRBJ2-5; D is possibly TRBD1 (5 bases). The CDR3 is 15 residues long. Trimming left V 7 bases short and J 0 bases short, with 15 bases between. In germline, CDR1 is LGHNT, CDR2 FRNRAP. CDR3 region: CASAPGQGYQETQYF. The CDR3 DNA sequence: TGTGCTAGTGCCCCCGGTCAGGGATACCAAGAGACCCAGTACTTC.

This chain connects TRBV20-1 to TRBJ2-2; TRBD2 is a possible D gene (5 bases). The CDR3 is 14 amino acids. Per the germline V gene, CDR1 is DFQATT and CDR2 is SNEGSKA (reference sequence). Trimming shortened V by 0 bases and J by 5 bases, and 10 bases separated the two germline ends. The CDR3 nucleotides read TGCAGTGCTAGAGACAGAGGGAGAACCGGGGAGCTGTTTTTT. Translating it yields CSARDRGRTGELFF.

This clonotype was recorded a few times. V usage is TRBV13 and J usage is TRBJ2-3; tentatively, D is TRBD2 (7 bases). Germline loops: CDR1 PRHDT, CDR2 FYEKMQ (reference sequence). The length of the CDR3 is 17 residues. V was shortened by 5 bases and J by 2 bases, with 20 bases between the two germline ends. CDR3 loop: CASSARWGGRNTDTQYF. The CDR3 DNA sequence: TGTGCCAGCAGCGCCCGTTGGGGGGGGCGAAACACAGATACGCAGTATTTT.

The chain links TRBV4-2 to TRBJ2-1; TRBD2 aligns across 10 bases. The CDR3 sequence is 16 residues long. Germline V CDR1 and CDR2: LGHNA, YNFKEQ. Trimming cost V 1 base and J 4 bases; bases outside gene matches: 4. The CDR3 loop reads CASSQAASGGYNEQFF. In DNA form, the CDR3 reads TGTGCCAGCAGCCAAGCGGCTAGCGGGGGTTACAATGAGCAGTTCTTC.

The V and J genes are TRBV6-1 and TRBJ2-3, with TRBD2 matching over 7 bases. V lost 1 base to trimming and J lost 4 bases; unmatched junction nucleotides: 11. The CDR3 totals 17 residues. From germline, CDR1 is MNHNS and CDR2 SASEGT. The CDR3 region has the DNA TGTGCCAGCAGTGAAGTACCGGGGGGTGGGGGGGCAGATACGCAGTATTTT. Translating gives CASSEVPGGGGADTQYF.

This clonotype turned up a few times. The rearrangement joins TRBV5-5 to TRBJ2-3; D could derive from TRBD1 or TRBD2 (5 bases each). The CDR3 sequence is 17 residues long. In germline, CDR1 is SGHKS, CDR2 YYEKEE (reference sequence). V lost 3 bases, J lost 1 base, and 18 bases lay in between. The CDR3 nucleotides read TGTGCCAGCAGCTCAGGGACCTTTCTGTCGGGCACAGATACGCAGTATTTT. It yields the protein CASSSGTFLSGTDTQYF.

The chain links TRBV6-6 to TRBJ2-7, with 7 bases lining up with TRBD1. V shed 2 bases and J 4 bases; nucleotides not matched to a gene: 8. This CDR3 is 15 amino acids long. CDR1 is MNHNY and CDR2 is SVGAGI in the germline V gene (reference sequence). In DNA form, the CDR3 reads TGTGCCAGCAGTTACGTTGGGGCAGGGGGTTACGAGCAGTACTTC. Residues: CASSYVGAGGYEQYF.

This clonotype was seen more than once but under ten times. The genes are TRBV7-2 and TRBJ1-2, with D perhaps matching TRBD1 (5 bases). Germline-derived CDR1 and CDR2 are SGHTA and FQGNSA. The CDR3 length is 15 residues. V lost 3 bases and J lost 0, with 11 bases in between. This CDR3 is CASSFRDPANYGYTF. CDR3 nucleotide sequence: TGTGCCAGCAGCTTCCGGGACCCAGCTAACTATGGCTACACCTTC. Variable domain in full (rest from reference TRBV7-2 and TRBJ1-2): GAGVSQSPSNKVTEKGKDVELRCDPISGHTALYWYRQSLGQGLEFLIYFQGNSAPDKSGLPSDRFSAERTGGSVSTLTIQRTQQEDSAVYLCASSFRDPANYGYTFGSGTRLTVV.

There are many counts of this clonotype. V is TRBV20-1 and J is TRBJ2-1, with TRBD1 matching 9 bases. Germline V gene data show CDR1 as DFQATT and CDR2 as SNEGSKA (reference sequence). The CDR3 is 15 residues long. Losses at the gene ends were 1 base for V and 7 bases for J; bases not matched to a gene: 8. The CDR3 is CSARGYRGQGNEQFF. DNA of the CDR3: TGCAGTGCTAGAGGATACAGGGGGCAGGGAAATGAGCAGTTCTTC.

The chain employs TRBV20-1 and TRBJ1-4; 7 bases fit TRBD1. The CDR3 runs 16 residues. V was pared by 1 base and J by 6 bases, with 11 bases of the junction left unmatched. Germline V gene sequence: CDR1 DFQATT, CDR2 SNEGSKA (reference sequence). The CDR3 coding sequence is TGCAGTGCTAGAGTTCGGCAGGGGGGGTTTTATGAAAAACTGTTTTTT. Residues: CSARVRQGGFYEKLFF.

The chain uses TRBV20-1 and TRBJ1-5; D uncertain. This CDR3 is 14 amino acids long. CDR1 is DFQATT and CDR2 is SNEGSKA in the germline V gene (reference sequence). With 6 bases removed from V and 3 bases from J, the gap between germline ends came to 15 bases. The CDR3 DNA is TGCAGTGCGAGTAGTTGGCAGATCAATCAGCCCCAGCATTTT. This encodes CSASSWQINQPQHF.

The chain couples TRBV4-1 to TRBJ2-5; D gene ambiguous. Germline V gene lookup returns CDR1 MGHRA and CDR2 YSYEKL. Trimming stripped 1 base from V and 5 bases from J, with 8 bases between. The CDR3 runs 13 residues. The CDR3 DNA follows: TGCGCCAGCAGCCAAGTCATTCCGGAGACCCAGTACTTC. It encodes CASSQVIPETQYF.

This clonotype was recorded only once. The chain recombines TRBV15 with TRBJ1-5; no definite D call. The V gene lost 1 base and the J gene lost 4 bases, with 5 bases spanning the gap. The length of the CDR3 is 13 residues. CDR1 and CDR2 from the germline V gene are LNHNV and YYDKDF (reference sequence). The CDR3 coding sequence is TGTGCCACCAGCAGAGGACGTAATCAGCCCCAGCATTTT. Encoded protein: CATSRGRNQPQHF.

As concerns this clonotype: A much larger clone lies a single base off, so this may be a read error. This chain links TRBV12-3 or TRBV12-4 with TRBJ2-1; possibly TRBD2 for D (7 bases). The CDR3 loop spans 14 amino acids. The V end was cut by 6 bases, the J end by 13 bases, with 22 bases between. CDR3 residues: CASSPRGGQETQFF. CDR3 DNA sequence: TGTGCCAGCAGCCCCCGCGGGGGACAAGAGACCCAGTTCTTC.

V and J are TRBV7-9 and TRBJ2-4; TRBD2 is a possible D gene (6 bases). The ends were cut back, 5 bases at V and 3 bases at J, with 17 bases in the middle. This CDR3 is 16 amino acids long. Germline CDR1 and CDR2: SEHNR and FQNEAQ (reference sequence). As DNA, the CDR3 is TGTGCCAGCAGCGGAACGACTAGTTTCGGCAAAAACATTCAGTACTTC. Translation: CASSGTTSFGKNIQYF. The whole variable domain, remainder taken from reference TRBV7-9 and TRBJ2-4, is DTGVSQNPRHKITKRGQNVTFRCDPISEHNRLYWYRQTLGQGPEFLTYFQNEAQLEKSRLLSDRFSAERPKGSFSTLEIQRTEQGDSAMYLCASSGTTSFGKNIQYFGAGTRLSVL.

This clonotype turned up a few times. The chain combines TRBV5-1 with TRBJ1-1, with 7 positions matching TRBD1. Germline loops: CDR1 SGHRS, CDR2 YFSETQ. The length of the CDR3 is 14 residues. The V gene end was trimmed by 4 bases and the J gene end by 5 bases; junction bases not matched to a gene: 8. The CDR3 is CASSVDRATTEAFF. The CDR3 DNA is TGCGCCAGCAGCGTCGACAGGGCGACGACTGAAGCTTTCTTT.

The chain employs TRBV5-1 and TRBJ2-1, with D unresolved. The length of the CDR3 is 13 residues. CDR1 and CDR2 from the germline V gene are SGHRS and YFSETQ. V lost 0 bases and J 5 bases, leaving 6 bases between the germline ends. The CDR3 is CASSLGVNNEQFF. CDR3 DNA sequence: TGCGCCAGCAGCTTGGGGGTTAACAATGAGCAGTTCTTC.

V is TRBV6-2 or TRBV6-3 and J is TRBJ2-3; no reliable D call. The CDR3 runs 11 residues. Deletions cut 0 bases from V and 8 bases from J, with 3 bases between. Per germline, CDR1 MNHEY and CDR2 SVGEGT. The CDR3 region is CASSYSGTQYF. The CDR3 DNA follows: TGTGCCAGCAGTTACTCGGGTACGCAGTATTTT.

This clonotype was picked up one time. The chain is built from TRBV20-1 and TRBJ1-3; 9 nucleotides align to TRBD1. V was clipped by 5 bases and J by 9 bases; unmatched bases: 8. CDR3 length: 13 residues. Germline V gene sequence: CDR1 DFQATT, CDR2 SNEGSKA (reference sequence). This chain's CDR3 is CSAPRTGAGTIYF. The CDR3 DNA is TGCAGTGCTCCCAGGACAGGGGCAGGCACCATATATTTT.

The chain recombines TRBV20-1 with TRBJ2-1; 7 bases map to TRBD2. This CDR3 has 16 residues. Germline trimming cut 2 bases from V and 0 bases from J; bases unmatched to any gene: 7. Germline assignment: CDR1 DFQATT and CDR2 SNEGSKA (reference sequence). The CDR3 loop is CSARFSSGGSYNEQFF. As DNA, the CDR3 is TGCAGTGCTAGATTTTCCTCGGGGGGCTCCTACAATGAGCAGTTCTTC.

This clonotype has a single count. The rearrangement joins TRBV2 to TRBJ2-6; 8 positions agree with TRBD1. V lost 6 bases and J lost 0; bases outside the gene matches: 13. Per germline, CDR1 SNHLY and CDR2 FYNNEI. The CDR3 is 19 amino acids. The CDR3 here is CASRGKTGAKGSGANVLTF. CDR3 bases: TGTGCCAGCAGGGGTAAGACAGGGGCCAAAGGCTCTGGGGCCAACGTCCTGACTTTC.

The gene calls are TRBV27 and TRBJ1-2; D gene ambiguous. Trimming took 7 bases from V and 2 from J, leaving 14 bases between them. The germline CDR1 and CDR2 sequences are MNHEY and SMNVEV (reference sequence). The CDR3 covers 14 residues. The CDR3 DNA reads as TGTGCCAGCAAGAAGGGCACCATGAACTATGGCTACACCTTC. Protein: CASKKGTMNYGYTF.

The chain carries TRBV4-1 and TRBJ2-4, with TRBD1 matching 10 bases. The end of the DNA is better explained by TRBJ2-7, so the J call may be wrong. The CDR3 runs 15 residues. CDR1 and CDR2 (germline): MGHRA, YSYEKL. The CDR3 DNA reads TGCGCCAGCAGCCAACCCCGGGACAGGGGATACGAGCAGTACTTC. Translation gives CASSQPRDRGYEQYF.

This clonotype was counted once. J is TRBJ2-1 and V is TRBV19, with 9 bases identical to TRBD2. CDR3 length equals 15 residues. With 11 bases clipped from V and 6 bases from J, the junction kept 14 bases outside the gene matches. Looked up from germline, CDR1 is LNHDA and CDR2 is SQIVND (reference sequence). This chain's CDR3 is CASRPPGLATNEQFF. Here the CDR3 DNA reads TGTGCCTCCCGCCCCCCGGGACTAGCCACCAATGAGCAGTTCTTC.

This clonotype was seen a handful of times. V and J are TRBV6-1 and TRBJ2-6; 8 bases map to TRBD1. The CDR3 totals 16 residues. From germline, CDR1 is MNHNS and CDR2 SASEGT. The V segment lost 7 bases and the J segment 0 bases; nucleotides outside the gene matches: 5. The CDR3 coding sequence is TGTGCCAGCACCCTGGGACAGGTCTCTGGGGCCAACGTCCTGACTTTC. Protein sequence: CASTLGQVSGANVLTF.

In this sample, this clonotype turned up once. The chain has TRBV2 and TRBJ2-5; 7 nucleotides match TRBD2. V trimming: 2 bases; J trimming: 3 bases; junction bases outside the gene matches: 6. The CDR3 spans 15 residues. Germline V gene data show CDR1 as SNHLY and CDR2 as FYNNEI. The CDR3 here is CASSERTSVEETQYF. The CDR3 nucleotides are TGTGCCAGCAGTGAACGTACTAGCGTGGAAGAGACCCAGTACTTC.